Listed here is a single T cell receptor (beta chain). The data belong to a study of human T cells and chemical hapten exposure. Study-wide background: Epicutaneous patch tests delivered 0.01% DPC to the upper back, with evaluation at 6 days.

Time point: patch test 2, 6 weeks after DPC sensitization. Documented treatment: therapeutic diphenylcyclopropenone sensitization with weekly scalp DPC. It was unfractionated whole blood from which total RNA was extracted. TCRdb independently ran MiXCR on the RACE reads; one entry per CDR3 protein. The data contain 40,000 or so distinct CDR3 sequences, more than 9% of them seen just once; the ten biggest clones take up 11% to 15%. This sequence was found in a woman in her 30s with alopecia areata. Some clones in this sample may be carry-over from other donors' samples. The source material was whole blood, sampled in connection with sensitization to the hapten diphenylcyclopropenone (DPC).

This CDR3 reads CASSLGLGGNTGELFF. The DNA for the CDR3 is TGTGCCAGCAGCCTCGGACTAGGGGGAAACACCGGGGAGCTGTTTTTT. This rearrangement joins TRBV7-3 to TRBJ2-2, with a weak D call TRBD2 (7 bases). The CDR3 is 16 residues long. Germline loops: CDR1 SGHTA, CDR2 FQGTGA. Trimming took 5 bases from V and 2 from J, leaving 15 bases between them. The full variable domain, in which reference TRBV7-3 and TRBJ2-2 provide the parts outside the CDR3, is GAGVSQTPSNKVTEKGKYVELRCDPISGHTALYWYRQSLGQGPEFLIYFQGTGAADDSGLPNDRFFAVRPEGSVSTLKIQRTERGDSAVYLCASSLGLGGNTGELFFGEGSRLTVL.